Listed below are T cell receptor beta chains from one sample, sequenced in a study of blood T cell repertoires in COVID-19. Method: immunoSEQ multiplex PCR; TCRdb's copy keeps in-frame clones and lacks some. This table has more than 95,000 clones, around 79% appearing once. Sequencing was performed on peripheral blood. The receptors were sampled from a man aged 45-60 years with acute or convalescent COVID-19. Both conserved end residues are part of each CDR3. The D gene is left open where the match is weak. Clone size is given for some rows only: seen once, a few or many times, or a class if the clone is expanded.

j_gene	abundance	v_gene	d_gene	CDR3aa	CDR3nt
TRBJ2-1	NA	TRBV6-6	TRBD2	CAGSRFSGRTLYNEQFF	TGTGCCGGCAGCCGATTTAGCGGGAGGACTCTCTACAATGAGCAGTTCTTC
TRBJ1-2	NA	TRBV5-1	NA	CASSLAGGYGYTF	TGCGCCAGCAGCCTCGCCGGGGGCTATGGCTACACCTTC
TRBJ1-5	NA	TRBV27	TRBD1	CASSLGTGLGPQHF	TGTGCCAGCAGTTTAGGGACAGGGCTAGGCCCCCAGCATTTT
TRBJ2-1	NA	TRBV27	TRBD1	CASSAPGQGKDEQFF	TGTGCCAGCAGTGCGCCGGGACAGGGAAAAGATGAGCAGTTCTTC
TRBJ2-7	many	TRBV28	NA	CASSTRHKGYEQYF	TGTGCCAGCAGTACACGACATAAGGGGTACGAGCAGTACTTC
TRBJ2-7	NA	TRBV12-5	TRBD1	CASGLGTGPSYEQYF	TGTGCTAGTGGTTTGGGGACAGGGCCCTCCTACGAGCAGTACTTC
TRBJ2-7	once	TRBV6-5	TRBD2	CASSLRLAVSSYEQYF	TGTGCCAGCAGTTTGAGACTAGCGGTAAGCTCCTACGAGCAGTACTTC
TRBJ1-3	NA	TRBV19	NA	CASSLTGSGNTIYF	TGTGCCAGTAGCCTAACGGGTTCTGGAAACACCATATATTTT
TRBJ2-1	NA	TRBV7-3	NA	CASSSAGPGDAYNEQFF	TGTGCCAGCAGCTCCGCCGGCCCGGGAGATGCCTACAATGAGCAGTTCTTC
TRBJ2-3	NA	TRBV10-3	NA	CAISEHRDTGTDTQYF	TGTGCCATCAGTGAGCACCGGGACACTGGCACAGATACGCAGTATTTT
TRBJ2-3	NA	TRBV7-3	NA	CASSSQGLSADTQYF	TGTGCCAGCAGCTCCCAGGGACTTAGCGCAGATACGCAGTATTTT
TRBJ2-1	NA	TRBV24-1	NA	CATSDTLGTDSSYNEQFF	TGTGCCACCAGTGATACCCTAGGGACGGACAGCTCCTACAATGAGCAGTTCTTC
TRBJ2-7	few	TRBV7-2	NA	CASSLGGLNPHEQYF	TGTGCCAGCAGCTTAGGCGGGCTCAACCCCCACGAGCAGTACTTC
TRBJ2-1	NA	TRBV15	TRBD1	CATSRETGAYNEQFF	TGTGCCACCAGCAGAGAAACAGGGGCCTACAATGAGCAGTTCTTC
TRBJ1-1	few	TRBV10-3	TRBD1	CAISERQGLNTEAFF	TGTGCCATCAGTGAGAGACAGGGACTGAACACTGAAGCTTTCTTT
TRBJ1-4	NA	TRBV18	NA	CASSPNLGGNEKLFF	TGTGCCAGCTCACCGAATTTAGGGGGTAATGAAAAACTGTTTTTT
TRBJ2-5	NA	TRBV6-5	TRBD2	CASSYDGGETQYF	TGTGCCAGCAGTTACGACGGGGGGGAGACCCAGTACTTC
TRBJ2-2	NA	TRBV24-1	TRBD1	CATSDSGQGSWTGELFF	TGTGCCACCAGTGATTCCGGACAGGGAAGTTGGACCGGGGAGCTGTTTTTT
TRBJ1-1	NA	TRBV6-4	NA	CASSDDRRRSTEAFF	TGTGCCAGCAGTGACGATAGGCGAAGGAGCACTGAAGCTTTCTTT
TRBJ2-1	few	TRBV7-3	TRBD2	CASSLLGRASGSDEQFF	TGTGCCAGCAGCTTATTAGGTAGGGCTAGCGGCAGCGATGAGCAGTTCTTC
TRBJ2-1	NA	TRBV28	NA	CASSLYNEQFF	TGTGCCAGCAGTCTCTACAATGAGCAGTTCTTC
TRBJ1-4	NA	TRBV5-4	NA	CASSSDMGSEKLFF	TGTGCCAGCAGCTCGGACATGGGTAGTGAAAAACTGTTTTTT
TRBJ2-2	NA	TRBV5-1	TRBD2	CASTARTSGNTGELFF	TGCGCCAGCACCGCCCGGACTAGCGGCAACACCGGGGAGCTGTTTTTT
TRBJ1-2	NA	TRBV6-1	NA	CASSDTEPYGYTF	TGTGCCAGCAGTGATACAGAACCCTATGGCTACACCTTC
TRBJ2-5	NA	TRBV6-1	TRBD1	CASSEIGTGTETQYF	TGTGCCAGCAGTGAAATCGGGACAGGGACGGAGACCCAGTACTTC
TRBJ1-5	NA	TRBV21-1	NA	CASSKGSENQPQHF	TGTGCCAGCAGCAAAGGGTCAGAAAATCAGCCCCAGCATTTT
TRBJ1-5	NA	TRBV6-2/TRBV6-3	TRBD1	CASSLDRGGSQPQHF	TGTGCCAGCAGCCTGGACAGGGGAGGGAGTCAGCCCCAGCATTTT
TRBJ2-2	NA	TRBV6-4	NA	CASSEAANTGELFF	TGTGCCAGCAGTGAGGCAGCGAACACCGGGGAGCTGTTTTTT
TRBJ1-2	NA	TRBV18	NA	CASSPRREDGYTF	TGTGCCAGCTCACCACGGAGGGAAGATGGCTACACCTTC
TRBJ1-1	NA	TRBV19	NA	CASTIGWRAFF	TGTGCCAGTACCATTGGCTGGAGGGCTTTCTTT
TRBJ2-7	NA	TRBV5-5	NA	CASSLGQLYEQYF	TGTGCCAGCAGCTTGGGACAGCTCTACGAGCAGTACTTC
TRBJ2-1	once	TRBV7-8	TRBD2	CASSLVGDWTSVKIHSYNEQFF	TGTGCCAGCAGCTTAGTGGGCGACTGGACTAGCGTTAAGATACACTCCTACAATGAGCAGTTCTTC
TRBJ1-5	NA	TRBV28	NA	CASRSEGGNQPQHF	TGTGCCAGCAGGTCTGAGGGCGGGAACCAGCCCCAGCATTTT
TRBJ1-6	NA	TRBV7-9	NA	CASSLTGLRGSPLHF	TGTGCCAGCAGCTTGACCGGGCTTAGGGGTTCACCCCTCCACTTT
TRBJ1-5	NA	TRBV28	TRBD1	CASRPQGANQPQHF	TGTGCCAGCAGGCCACAGGGGGCGAATCAGCCCCAGCATTTT